This T cell receptor (beta chain) was recovered during a study of graft-versus-host responses after intestinal transplantation (dated by TCRdb to 2020 to 2023). Regarding the complete study: The transplants that recipients got were multivisceral, liver-intestinal, or isolated intestinal. All recipients received anti-thymocyte globulin induction followed by maintenance tacrolimus and steroids for approximately 3 years. A peak of at least 4% donor T cells among recipient peripheral blood mononuclear cells was the definition used for donor T cell macrochimerism. Rather than going through the commercial service, samples from three later patients were sequenced in-house on an Illumina MiSeq and processed with MiXCR. Alloreactive clones were identified by sequencing pre-transplant mixed lymphocyte reaction products and comparing them with unstimulated pre-transplant donor and recipient T cells. Of the 20 to 25 intestinal transplant recipients enrolled in the cohort, one of whom was a retransplant, 3 patients without pretransplant specimens were excluded. Bulk TCR-beta CDR3 sequencing was used to track graft-versus-host and host-versus-graft alloreactive T cell clones in the graft, circulation and bone marrow after intestinal transplantation.

To isolate intraepithelial and lamina propria lymphocytes from graft specimens, dithiothreitol, EDTA incubations and collagenase D digestion were used. Bulk TCR-beta sequencing was performed on serial intestinal graft biopsy specimens collected as late as 600 days after transplant. Points the paper makes about the study in general: Peak levels of circulating GvH clones were associated with declines in HvG clones early after transplant. Conclusions were limited by the relatively low number and heterogeneity of intestinal transplant patients. GvH clones were found in recipient bone marrow, and some of the GvH clones appeared earlier in ileal mucosa or blood, which is consistent with an intestinal mucosal origin. In the allografts of patients with donor T cell macrochimerism, GvH to HvG T cell clonal ratios were high.

Remarks on this clone: This receptor's antigen is unknown. Within one base of it there is no much larger clone, and no base qualities were kept.

In the germline V gene, CDR1 corresponds to SGDLS and CDR2 to YYNGEE. The CDR3 numbers 13 residues from cysteine through phenylalanine. Just the 39-base CDR3 DNA is kept, in frame starting at base 1. The junction carries 9 bases between V and J, which are trimmed by 3 bases and 2 bases respectively. Receptor libraries were prepared by the immunoSEQ multiplex PCR assay. For most patients, high-throughput TCR-beta CDR3 sequencing of genomic DNA was performed by Adaptive Biotechnologies. Concerning the study's data processing: TCR sequencing data were retrieved from Adaptive's ImmunoSEQ software for roughly 20 patients, whereas a few other patients were processed with MiXCR and VDJtools. Because the origin of CDR3 nucleotide sequences shared between donor and recipient could not be assigned, those sequences were removed. At least 2-fold expansion over unstimulated cells and a minimum CFSE-low frequency of 0.002% (template counts) or 0.001% (read counts) were required for clones to be classified as alloreactive. Mappable clones were those detected in sequenced pre-transplant spleen, lymph node, or MLR CFSE-low populations of the donor or recipient. The cumulative frequency of alloreactive clones was calculated as a percentage of all sequences, weighted by copy number. As stored in TCRdb, this immuneACCESS dataset retains in-frame rearrangements with V and J assigned. A fraction of the clones does not appear; measured against another copy, unresolved V genes explain less than half of the discrepancy, and the remainder lacks a known reason. The V and J calls and clone size are taken from that table; D and trimming were inferred from the DNA. Within this sample are more than 15,000 clones, with 60% to 80% of them counted one time only. The ten largest make up around 7.4% of the sample.

The starting material was ileum tissue, obtained roughly 450 days after intestinal transplant. This receptor chain uses TRBV9 and TRBJ2-7; the D gene could be either TRBD1 or TRBD2, each agreeing at 5 bases. The source of this sequence is a human patient who received an intestinal transplant, so some T cells may come from the graft donor. The DNA is TGTGCCAGCAGCGGGGACCGCCCCTACGAGCAGTACTTC. Its amino acids are CASSGDRPYEQYF.